These T cell receptor beta chains were read from a single sample in a study of T-cell reconstitution after alpha-beta-depleted transplantation in children. Each CDR3 protein is one row after TCRdb ran MiXCR on the PCR reads. Among roughly 590,000 distinct CDR3 sequences listed, 16% were seen once. The source material was PBMCs from the stem cell graft donor, sampled from the stem cell graft. The receptors were sampled from a human donor who donated a stem cell graft to a child with acute myeloid leukemia. Both conserved end residues are part of each CDR3. The order of the fields is clone size, D gene, V gene, J gene, CDR3 protein, CDR3 DNA. D genes are given only for firm matches. The size field is filled for only some rows; it gives once, few, many or a size class.

abundance: -; d_gene: TRBD1; v_gene: TRBV20-1; j_gene: TRBJ1-2; CDR3aa: CSARAQDRESGYTF; CDR3nt: TGCAGTGCTAGAGCTCAGGACAGGGAGAGTGGCTACACCTTC
abundance: -; d_gene: -; v_gene: TRBV28; j_gene: TRBJ1-6; CDR3aa: CASSPPGQFTLHF; CDR3nt: TGTGCCAGCAGTCCCCCCGGACAGTTCACCCTCCACTTT
abundance: -; d_gene: -; v_gene: TRBV20-1; j_gene: TRBJ2-7; CDR3aa: CSARWEAGYEQYF; CDR3nt: TGCAGTGCTAGATGGGAAGCTGGCTACGAGCAGTACTTC
abundance: few; d_gene: -; v_gene: TRBV15; j_gene: TRBJ1-5; CDR3aa: CATSRDLQGFSNQPQHF; CDR3nt: TGTGCCACCAGCAGAGATCTTCAGGGATTTAGCAATCAGCCCCAGCATTTT
abundance: many; d_gene: TRBD1; v_gene: TRBV5-1; j_gene: TRBJ2-1; CDR3aa: CASSTLTGRTYNEQFF; CDR3nt: TGCGCCAGCAGCACCCTGACAGGGAGAACCTACAATGAGCAGTTCTTC
abundance: few; d_gene: TRBD2; v_gene: TRBV5-1; j_gene: TRBJ2-1; CDR3aa: CASSFRAGGPLEQFF; CDR3nt: TGCGCCAGCAGCTTTCGAGCGGGGGGGCCCCTTGAGCAGTTCTTC
abundance: -; d_gene: -; v_gene: TRBV29-1; j_gene: TRBJ2-5; CDR3aa: CSVKLRLQETQYF; CDR3nt: TGCAGCGTTAAACTACGTCTACAAGAGACCCAGTACTTC
abundance: many; d_gene: TRBD1; v_gene: TRBV20-1; j_gene: TRBJ2-2; CDR3aa: CSAVRTGRNTGELFF; CDR3nt: TGCAGTGCTGTACGGACAGGGCGCAACACCGGGGAGCTGTTTTTT
abundance: few; d_gene: TRBD1; v_gene: TRBV5-1; j_gene: TRBJ1-1; CDR3aa: CASRLTPQGVGLMNTEAFF; CDR3nt: TGCGCCAGCAGGCTGACACCTCAGGGGGTCGGGCTTATGAACACTGAAGCTTTCTTT
abundance: many; d_gene: TRBD1; v_gene: TRBV27; j_gene: TRBJ1-1; CDR3aa: CASSLVAGQKAFF; CDR3nt: TGTGCCAGCAGTTTAGTGGCGGGACAGAAAGCTTTCTTT
abundance: many; d_gene: -; v_gene: TRBV7-2; j_gene: TRBJ2-5; CDR3aa: CASSRSGKETQYF; CDR3nt: TGTGCCAGCAGCCGTAGCGGAAAAGAGACCCAGTACTTC
abundance: -; d_gene: TRBD1; v_gene: TRBV20-1; j_gene: TRBJ2-1; CDR3aa: CSASRDREKFF; CDR3nt: TGCAGTGCCAGTCGGGACAGGGAAAAGTTCTTC
abundance: -; d_gene: TRBD1; v_gene: TRBV28; j_gene: TRBJ2-5; CDR3aa: CASKLSGTGKETQYF; CDR3nt: TGTGCCAGCAAGCTCTCCGGGACAGGGAAAGAGACCCAGTACTTC
abundance: -; d_gene: -; v_gene: TRBV7-9; j_gene: TRBJ2-7; CDR3aa: CASSLVESPKEQYF; CDR3nt: TGTGCCAGCAGCTTAGTAGAGTCGCCTAAGGAGCAGTACTTC
abundance: -; d_gene: TRBD2; v_gene: TRBV7-3; j_gene: TRBJ2-1; CDR3aa: CASSTSGGSGNEQFF; CDR3nt: TGTGCCAGCAGTACTAGCGGGGGATCGGGGAATGAGCAGTTCTTC
abundance: -; d_gene: -; v_gene: TRBV7-2; j_gene: TRBJ2-1; CDR3aa: CASAATSALGGQFF; CDR3nt: TGTGCCAGCGCGGCCACCAGCGCCCTCGGTGGGCAGTTCTTC
abundance: many; d_gene: -; v_gene: TRBV20-1; j_gene: TRBJ2-3; CDR3aa: CSARLPWTPSTDTQYF; CDR3nt: TGCAGTGCTAGACTACCTTGGACACCTAGCACAGATACGCAGTATTTT
abundance: -; d_gene: -; v_gene: TRBV12-3/TRBV12-4; j_gene: TRBJ2-3; CDR3aa: CASSFLRKRGTDTQYF; CDR3nt: TGTGCCAGCAGTTTTCTACGAAAAAGAGGCACAGATACGCAGTATTTT
abundance: -; d_gene: -; v_gene: TRBV5-1; j_gene: TRBJ2-5; CDR3aa: CASSLGEDQYF; CDR3nt: TGCGCCAGCAGCTTGGGAGAGGACCAGTACTTC
abundance: many; d_gene: -; v_gene: TRBV13; j_gene: TRBJ1-1; CDR3aa: CASSLGGTNTEAFF; CDR3nt: TGTGCCAGCAGCTTGGGGGGCACGAACACTGAAGCTTTCTTT
abundance: few; d_gene: TRBD2; v_gene: TRBV29-1; j_gene: TRBJ2-1; CDR3aa: CSTGGYNEQFF; CDR3nt: TGCAGCACGGGGGGGTACAATGAGCAGTTCTTC
abundance: many; d_gene: TRBD2; v_gene: TRBV20-1; j_gene: TRBJ2-1; CDR3aa: CSARLAGASYNEQFF; CDR3nt: TGCAGTGCTAGGCTAGCGGGGGCCTCCTACAATGAGCAGTTCTTC